This entry lists 17 T cell receptor beta chains sequenced from one sample in a study of T cell responses to AZD1222 COVID-19 vaccine. This table comes from immunoSEQ multiplex PCR, and its TCRdb copy is limited to in-frame clones, with some not included. This table has roughly 120,000 clones, approximately 85% appearing once. The sample in question was peripheral blood, obtained on day 0 of MenACWY control vaccination. Every receptor here comes from an adult in good health.

V and J are TRBV24-1 and TRBJ2-5; TRBD2 might be the D (5 bases). Germline V gene sequence: CDR1 KGHDR, CDR2 SFDVKD. CDR3 length: 17 residues. V shed 5 bases and J shed 2 bases, with 20 bases lying between them. The CDR3 is CATSAPGVGQAQETQYF. The CDR3 nucleotides are TGTGCCACCAGTGCCCCCGGGGTGGGTCAGGCTCAAGAGACCCAGTACTTC.

The CDR3 region is CSAKRDTGSYEQYF. In DNA, the CDR3 is TGCAGCGCTAAACGGGACACCGGCTCCTACGAGCAGTACTTC. The chain combines TRBV29-1 with TRBJ2-7; weak D call: TRBD1 (6 bases). Germline-derived CDR1 and CDR2 are SQVTM and ANQGSEA. The CDR3 extends over 14 amino acids. V lost 7 bases, J lost 0 bases, and 16 bases lay in between.

This clone has a single count. The chain combines TRBV9 with TRBJ2-3; D call uncertain. CDR1 SGDLS and CDR2 YYNGEE come from the germline V gene. The CDR3 loop spans 13 amino acids. Trimming took off 0 bases at V and 4 bases at J, with 6 bases between the two ends. Written as DNA, the CDR3 is TGTGCCAGCAGCGTAGGATCCCCAGATACGCAGTATTTT. Its translation is CASSVGSPDTQYF.

This clone has only a few counts. The chain joins TRBV21-1 to TRBJ1-1; TRBD1, the table's D call, was not compared with the DNA. TRBV21-1 is a known pseudogene. There are 17 residues in the CDR3. CDR3 sequence reads: CASSPGRQGCGFTEAFF. The CDR3 DNA reads TGTGCCAGCAGCCCTGGGAGACAGGGGTGTGGTTTCACTGAAGCTTTCTTT.

The chain links TRBV28 to TRBJ1-1; D not certain. Trimming shortened V by 8 bases and J by 0 bases, and 16 bases separated the two germline ends. The CDR3 runs to 15 residues. Germline V gene data show CDR1 as MDHEN and CDR2 as SYDVKM. The CDR3 DNA sequence: TGTGCCAGCCGACCCGTTCGGGGAATGAACACTGAAGCTTTCTTT. This codes for CASRPVRGMNTEAFF. Full variable domain (missing parts from reference TRBV28 and TRBJ1-1): DVKVTQSSRYLVKRTGEKVFLECVQDMDHENMFWYRQDPGLGLRLIYFSYDVKMKEKGDIPEGYSVSREKKERFSLILESASTNQTSMYLCASRPVRGMNTEAFFGQGTRLTVV.

The rearrangement links TRBV27 to TRBJ2-5, with 10 bases matching TRBD2. The length of the CDR3 is 16 residues. V shed 2 bases, J shed 5 bases, and the junction held 8 bases outside the gene matches. Germline CDR1 is MNHEY and CDR2 is SMNVEV (reference sequence). The CDR3 region is CASSLRASGSLETQYF. The CDR3, as DNA: TGTGCCAGCAGTTTACGGGCTAGCGGGAGTTTGGAGACCCAGTACTTC.

This clone has a single count. The chain carries TRBV7-9 and TRBJ2-1; D possibly corresponds to TRBD2 (5 bases). V was pared by 5 bases and J by 3 bases, with 17 bases between. Germline V lookup: CDR1 SEHNR, CDR2 FQNEAQ (reference sequence). The CDR3 loop spans 16 amino acids. The CDR3 here is CASSIVGLANYNEQFF. CDR3 coding DNA: TGTGCCAGCAGCATAGTTGGGCTAGCCAACTACAATGAGCAGTTCTTC. The complete variable domain, with remaining parts taken from reference TRBV7-9 and TRBJ2-1, reads DTGVSQNPRHKITKRGQNVTFRCDPISEHNRLYWYRQTLGQGPEFLTYFQNEAQLEKSRLLSDRFSAERPKGSFSTLEIQRTEQGDSAMYLCASSIVGLANYNEQFFGPGTRLTVL.

The chain has TRBV12-3 or TRBV12-4 and TRBJ1-2, with D unclear. The CDR3 sequence is 12 residues long. V lost 4 bases to trimming and J lost 7 bases, with 10 bases between them. This chain's CDR3 is CASSSLVGGYTF. DNA of the CDR3: TGTGCCAGCAGTTCACTAGTGGGTGGCTACACCTTC.

This clone has just a few counts. The chain couples TRBV4-1 to TRBJ2-7; the D gene is possibly TRBD2 (5 bases). V dropped 2 bases and J dropped 0 bases, with 17 bases sitting between them. CDR1 and CDR2 (germline): MGHRA, YSYEKL. The CDR3 extends over 17 amino acids. The CDR3 region is CASSQQATAVSSYEQYF. In DNA form, the CDR3 reads TGCGCCAGCAGCCAACAGGCCACAGCGGTAAGCTCCTACGAGCAGTACTTC.

V is TRBV21-1 and J is TRBJ2-5; TRBD2 was called by the table and not checked on the DNA. TRBV21-1 is an annotated pseudogene. There are 16 residues in the CDR3. CDR3 nucleotide sequence: TGTGCCAGCAGCAAAGGTGCGGGAGAGCGTGAAGAGACCCAGTACTTC. This codes for CASSKGAGEREETQYF.

This chain links TRBV18 with TRBJ2-5; TRBD1 might be the D (6 bases). The length of the CDR3 is 13 residues. CDR1 and CDR2 (germline): KGHSH, LQKENI. Trimming pared 4 bases from V and 1 base from J, leaving 7 bases between. CDR3 loop: CASSRTAQETQYF. The CDR3 DNA reads TGTGCCAGCTCACGGACAGCCCAAGAGACCCAGTACTTC.

J is TRBJ1-2 and V is TRBV5-6; 9 bases map to TRBD1. Germline CDR1 reads SGHDT; CDR2 reads YYEEEE. The CDR3 contains 16 residues. The junction had 12 bases not matched to a gene; V was cut back by 2 bases and J by 7 bases. The CDR3 is CASSFLPGQGGTGYTF. The CDR3 region has the DNA TGTGCCAGCAGCTTTTTACCGGGACAGGGAGGAACTGGCTACACCTTC.

The chain has TRBV11-3 and TRBJ2-3, with 8 bases identical to TRBD2. The CDR3 has 15 residues. Per the germline V gene, CDR1 is SGHNT and CDR2 is YENEEA. J lost 2 bases, V lost 9 bases, and 10 bases had no gene match. The CDR3: CARIWTSWYTDTQYF. CDR3 nucleotides: TGTGCCAGGATTTGGACTAGCTGGTACACAGATACGCAGTATTTT.

The chain is built from TRBV5-6 and TRBJ2-2; 7 bases are a match to TRBD1. CDR1 SGHDT and CDR2 YYEEEE come from the germline V gene. V gave up 5 bases and J gave up 3 bases; unmatched junction bases: 4. This CDR3 has 14 residues. The CDR3 region is CASRQGRYTGELFF. The CDR3 bases are TGTGCCAGCAGACAGGGGAGATACACCGGGGAGCTGTTTTTT. The whole variable domain, filled in from reference TRBV5-6 and TRBJ2-2, reads DAGVTQSPTHLIKTRGQQVTLRCSPKSGHDTVSWYQQALGQGPQFIFQYYEEEERQRGNFPDRFSGHQFPNYSSELNVNALLLGDSALYLCASRQGRYTGELFFGEGSRLTVL.

This chain connects TRBV6-5 to TRBJ2-3, with D possibly being TRBD1 or TRBD2 (5 bases each). The CDR3 runs to 14 residues. In germline, CDR1 is MNHEY, CDR2 SVGAGI. Trimming stripped 6 bases from V and 2 bases from J, with 12 bases between. This CDR3 reads CASSRDPHTDTQYF. The CDR3 DNA follows: TGTGCCAGCAGCCGGGACCCTCACACAGATACGCAGTATTTT.

This clone was counted a single time. This chain connects TRBV28 to TRBJ2-1; 8 bases fit TRBD1. The CDR3 extends over 14 amino acids. Germline V gene data show CDR1 as MDHEN and CDR2 as SYDVKM. The J segment lost 4 bases and the V segment lost 5 bases, leaving 4 bases of the junction unmatched. This CDR3 reads CASSRTGLYNEQFF. The CDR3 DNA reads TGTGCCAGCAGTAGGACAGGGCTTTACAATGAGCAGTTCTTC. Supplemented by reference TRBV28 and TRBJ2-1, the full variable domain reads DVKVTQSSRYLVKRTGEKVFLECVQDMDHENMFWYRQDPGLGLRLIYFSYDVKMKEKGDIPEGYSVSREKKERFSLILESASTNQTSMYLCASSRTGLYNEQFFGPGTRLTVL.

This clone was picked up one time. This chain connects TRBV30 to TRBJ2-1, with unresolved D. There are 13 residues in the CDR3. The germline CDR1 and CDR2 sequences are GTSNPN and SVGIG (reference sequence). Trimming took 0 bases from V and 6 from J, leaving 9 bases between them. The CDR3 loop reads CAWSVGPTNEQFF. CDR3 nucleotides: TGTGCCTGGAGTGTAGGGCCCACCAATGAGCAGTTCTTC.